This T cell receptor (beta chain) derives from a study of shared clonotypes between healthy human individuals. Original processing methods: For the immunoSEQ data, sequences were junction-only without quality scores, so filtering differed. Assay: immunoSEQ multiplex PCR; the TCRdb copy retains only in-frame clones and omits some. That table gives V, J and clone size, and the DNA gave D and trimming. The repertoire includes over a million clones, roughly 74% of them detected once, and 0.55% to 0.7% sits in the top ten. Study results and caveats: Among a handful of donors, approximately 5% of naive CD4 clonotypes were found in common. It was the non-shared clonotypes that had lower generation probabilities than clonotypes shared by all four donors.

This clone was recorded a few times. The antigen is unknown. The source of this sequence is a man aged 18-30 years in good health. Some clones in this sample may be carry-over from other donors' samples. The sequenced sample consisted of memory CD4+ T cells from PBMCs. Subset described: CD45RA-negative fraction.

CDR3 residues: CATSDTGLAYTYEQYF. The CDR3 bases are TGTGCCACCAGCGATACCGGACTAGCGTACACCTACGAGCAGTACTTC. The gene calls are TRBV15 and TRBJ2-7; TRBD2 agrees at 9 bases. The CDR3 runs to 16 residues. Per germline, CDR1 LNHNV and CDR2 YYDKDF (reference sequence). V shed 5 bases, J shed 2 bases, and the junction held 10 bases outside the gene matches.